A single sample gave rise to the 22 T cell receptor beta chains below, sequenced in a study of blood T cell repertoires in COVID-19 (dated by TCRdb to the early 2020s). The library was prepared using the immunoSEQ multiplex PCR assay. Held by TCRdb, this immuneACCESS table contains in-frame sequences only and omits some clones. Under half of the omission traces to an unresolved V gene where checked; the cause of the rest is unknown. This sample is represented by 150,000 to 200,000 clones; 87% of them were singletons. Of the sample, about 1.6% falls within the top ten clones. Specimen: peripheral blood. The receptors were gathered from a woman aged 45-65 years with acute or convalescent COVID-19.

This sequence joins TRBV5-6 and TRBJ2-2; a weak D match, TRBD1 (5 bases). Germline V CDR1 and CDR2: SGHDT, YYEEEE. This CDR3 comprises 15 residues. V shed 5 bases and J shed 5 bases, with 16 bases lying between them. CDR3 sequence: CASSMGLRVTGELFF. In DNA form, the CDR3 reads TGTGCCAGCAGTATGGGGCTCAGGGTAACCGGGGAGCTGTTTTTT.

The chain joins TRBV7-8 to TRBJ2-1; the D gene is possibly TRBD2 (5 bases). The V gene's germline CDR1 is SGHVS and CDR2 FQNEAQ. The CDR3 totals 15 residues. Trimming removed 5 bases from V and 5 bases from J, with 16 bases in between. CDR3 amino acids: CASSPYGGLNNEQFF. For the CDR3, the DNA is TGTGCCAGCAGCCCGTATGGCGGGTTGAACAATGAGCAGTTCTTC.

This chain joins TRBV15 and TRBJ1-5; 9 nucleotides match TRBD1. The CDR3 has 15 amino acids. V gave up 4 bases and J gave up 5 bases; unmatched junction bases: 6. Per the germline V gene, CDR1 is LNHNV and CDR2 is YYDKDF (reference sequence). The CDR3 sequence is CATSKGTGSYQPQHF. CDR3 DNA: TGTGCCACCAGCAAAGGGACAGGGTCTTATCAGCCCCAGCATTTT.

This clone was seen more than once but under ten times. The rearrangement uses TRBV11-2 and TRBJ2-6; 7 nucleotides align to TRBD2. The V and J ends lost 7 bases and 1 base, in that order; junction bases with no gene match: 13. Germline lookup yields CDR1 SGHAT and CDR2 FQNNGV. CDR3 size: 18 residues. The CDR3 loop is CASMSWEGILSGANVLTF. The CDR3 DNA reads TGTGCCAGCATGTCCTGGGAGGGAATTCTTTCTGGGGCCAACGTCCTGACTTTC. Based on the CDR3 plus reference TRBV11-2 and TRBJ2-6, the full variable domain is EAGVAQSPRYKIIEKRQSVAFWCNPISGHATLYWYQQILGQGPKLLIQFQNNGVVDDSQLPKDRFSAERLKGVDSTLKIQPAKLEDSAVYLCASMSWEGILSGANVLTFGAGSRLTVL.

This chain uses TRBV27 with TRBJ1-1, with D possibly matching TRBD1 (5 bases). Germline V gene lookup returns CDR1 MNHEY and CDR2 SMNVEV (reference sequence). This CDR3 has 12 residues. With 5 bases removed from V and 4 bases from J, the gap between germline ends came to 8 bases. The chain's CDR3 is CASSGASTEAFF. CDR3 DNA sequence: TGTGCCAGCAGTGGGGCGAGCACTGAAGCTTTCTTT.

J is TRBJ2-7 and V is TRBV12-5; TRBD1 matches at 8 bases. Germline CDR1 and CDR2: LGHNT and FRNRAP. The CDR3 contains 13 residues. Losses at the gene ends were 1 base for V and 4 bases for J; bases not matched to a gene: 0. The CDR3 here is CASGLDRGYEQYF. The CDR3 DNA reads TGTGCTAGTGGTTTGGACAGGGGGTACGAGCAGTACTTC.

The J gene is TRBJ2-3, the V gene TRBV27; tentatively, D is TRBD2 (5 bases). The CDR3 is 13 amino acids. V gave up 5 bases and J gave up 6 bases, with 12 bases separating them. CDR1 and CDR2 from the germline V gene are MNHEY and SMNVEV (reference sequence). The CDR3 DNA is TGTGCCAGCAGTGCTAGCCTACGGGATACGCAGTATTTT. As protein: CASSASLRDTQYF.

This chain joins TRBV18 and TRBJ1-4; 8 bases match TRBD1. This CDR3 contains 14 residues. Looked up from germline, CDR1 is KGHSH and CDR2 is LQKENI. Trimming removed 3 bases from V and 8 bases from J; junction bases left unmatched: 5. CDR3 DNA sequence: TGTGCCAGCTCACCGGACAGGGTTGGGGAAAAACTGTTTTTT. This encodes CASSPDRVGEKLFF.

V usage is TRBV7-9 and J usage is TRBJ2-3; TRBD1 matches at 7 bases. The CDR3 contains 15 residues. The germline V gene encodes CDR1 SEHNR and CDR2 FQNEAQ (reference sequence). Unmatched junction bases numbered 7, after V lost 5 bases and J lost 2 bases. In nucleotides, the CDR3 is TGTGCCAGCAGCATGGGGGACAGAACCACAGATACGCAGTATTTT. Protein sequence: CASSMGDRTTDTQYF.

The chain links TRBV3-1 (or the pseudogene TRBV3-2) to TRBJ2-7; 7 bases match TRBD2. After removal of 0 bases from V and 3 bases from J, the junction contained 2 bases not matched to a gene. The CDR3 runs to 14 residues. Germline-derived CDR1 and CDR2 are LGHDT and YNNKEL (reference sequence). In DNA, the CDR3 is TGTGCCAGCAGCCAAGAGGGGGGGAACTACGAGCAGTACTTC. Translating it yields CASSQEGGNYEQYF.

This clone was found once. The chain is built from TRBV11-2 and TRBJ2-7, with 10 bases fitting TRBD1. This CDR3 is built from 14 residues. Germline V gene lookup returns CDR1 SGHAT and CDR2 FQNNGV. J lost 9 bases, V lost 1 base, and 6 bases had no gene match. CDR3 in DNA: TGTGCCAGCAGCTTAGCGGGACAGGGGTCCCCGCAGTACTTC. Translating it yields CASSLAGQGSPQYF.

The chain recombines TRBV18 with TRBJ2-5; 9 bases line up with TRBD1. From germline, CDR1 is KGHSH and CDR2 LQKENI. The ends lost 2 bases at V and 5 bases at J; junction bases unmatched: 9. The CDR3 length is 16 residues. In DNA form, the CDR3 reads TGTGCCAGCTCACCATATCGGACAGGGGATGGGGAGACCCAGTACTTC. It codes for CASSPYRTGDGETQYF.

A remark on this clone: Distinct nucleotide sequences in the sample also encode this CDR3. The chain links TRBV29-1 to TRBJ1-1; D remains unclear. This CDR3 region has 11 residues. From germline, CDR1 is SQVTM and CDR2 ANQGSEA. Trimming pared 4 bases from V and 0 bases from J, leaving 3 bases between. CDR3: CSVVMNTEAFF. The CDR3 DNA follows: TGCAGCGTTGTCATGAACACTGAAGCTTTCTTT.

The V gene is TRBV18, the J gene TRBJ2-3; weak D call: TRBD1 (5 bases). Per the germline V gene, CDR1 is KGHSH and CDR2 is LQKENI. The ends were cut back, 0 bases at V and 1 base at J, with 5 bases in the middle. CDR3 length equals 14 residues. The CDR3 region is CASSPPRGTDTQYF. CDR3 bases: TGTGCCAGCTCACCACCCAGGGGCACAGATACGCAGTATTTT.

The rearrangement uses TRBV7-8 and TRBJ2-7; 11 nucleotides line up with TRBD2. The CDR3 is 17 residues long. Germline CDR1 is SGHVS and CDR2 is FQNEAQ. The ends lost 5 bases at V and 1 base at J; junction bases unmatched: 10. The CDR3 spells CASSPRGGLAASYEQYF. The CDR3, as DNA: TGTGCCAGCAGCCCTAGGGGGGGACTAGCGGCTTCCTACGAGCAGTACTTC.

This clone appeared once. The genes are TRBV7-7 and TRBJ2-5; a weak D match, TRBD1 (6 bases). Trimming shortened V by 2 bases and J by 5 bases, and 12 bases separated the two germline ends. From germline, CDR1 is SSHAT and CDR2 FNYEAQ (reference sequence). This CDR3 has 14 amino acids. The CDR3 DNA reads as TGTGCCAGCAGCTTAAAAACAGGGTGGGAGACCCAGTACTTC. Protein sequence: CASSLKTGWETQYF.

The CDR3 DNA sequence: TGTGCCAGCTCTCCAACTCTGGACACTGACTATGGCTACACCTTC. It specifies CASSPTLDTDYGYTF. The V and J genes are TRBV18 and TRBJ1-2; the D gene is possibly TRBD1 (5 bases). The CDR3 consists of 15 residues. Trimming stripped 6 bases from V and 3 bases from J, with 17 bases between. From germline, CDR1 is KGHSH and CDR2 LQKENI.

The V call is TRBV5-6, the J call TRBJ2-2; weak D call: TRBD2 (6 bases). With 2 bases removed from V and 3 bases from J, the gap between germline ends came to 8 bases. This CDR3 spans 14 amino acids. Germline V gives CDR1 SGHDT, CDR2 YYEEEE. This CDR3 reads CASSFPGDTGELFF. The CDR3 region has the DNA TGTGCCAGCAGCTTCCCGGGGGACACCGGGGAGCTGTTTTTT. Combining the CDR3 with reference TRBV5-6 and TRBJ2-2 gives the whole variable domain DAGVTQSPTHLIKTRGQQVTLRCSPKSGHDTVSWYQQALGQGPQFIFQYYEEEERQRGNFPDRFSGHQFPNYSSELNVNALLLGDSALYLCASSFPGDTGELFFGEGSRLTVL.

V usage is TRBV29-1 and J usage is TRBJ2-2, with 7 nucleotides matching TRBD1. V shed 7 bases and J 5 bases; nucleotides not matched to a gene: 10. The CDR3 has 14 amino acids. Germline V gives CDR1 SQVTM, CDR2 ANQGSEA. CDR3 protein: CSALGRGKTGELFF. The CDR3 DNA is TGCAGCGCCCTTGGCAGGGGGAAGACCGGGGAGCTGTTTTTT.

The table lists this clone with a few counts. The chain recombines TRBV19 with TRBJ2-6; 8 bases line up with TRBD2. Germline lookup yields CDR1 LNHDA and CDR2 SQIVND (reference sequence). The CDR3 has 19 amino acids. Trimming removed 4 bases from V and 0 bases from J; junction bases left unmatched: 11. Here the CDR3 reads CASSNRGAGGPSGANVLTF. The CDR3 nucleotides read TGTGCCAGTAGTAACCGAGGGGCGGGAGGCCCCTCTGGGGCCAACGTCCTGACTTTC.

Here the CDR3 reads CASSPRTGKGGNQPQHF. CDR3 nucleotide sequence: TGTGCCAGCAGTCCTCGGACAGGGAAGGGGGGTAACCAGCCCCAGCATTTT. The V and J genes are TRBV6-6 and TRBJ1-5; 8 bases match TRBD1. The CDR3 is 17 amino acids. With 5 bases clipped from V and 7 bases from J, the junction kept 16 bases outside the gene matches. In germline, CDR1 is MNHNY, CDR2 SVGAGI (reference sequence).

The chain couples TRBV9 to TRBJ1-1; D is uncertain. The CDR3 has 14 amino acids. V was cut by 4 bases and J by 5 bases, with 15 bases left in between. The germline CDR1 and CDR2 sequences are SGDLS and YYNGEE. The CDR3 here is CASSTYGGSTEAFF. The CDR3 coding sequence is TGTGCCAGCAGCACATACGGAGGAAGTACTGAAGCTTTCTTT.